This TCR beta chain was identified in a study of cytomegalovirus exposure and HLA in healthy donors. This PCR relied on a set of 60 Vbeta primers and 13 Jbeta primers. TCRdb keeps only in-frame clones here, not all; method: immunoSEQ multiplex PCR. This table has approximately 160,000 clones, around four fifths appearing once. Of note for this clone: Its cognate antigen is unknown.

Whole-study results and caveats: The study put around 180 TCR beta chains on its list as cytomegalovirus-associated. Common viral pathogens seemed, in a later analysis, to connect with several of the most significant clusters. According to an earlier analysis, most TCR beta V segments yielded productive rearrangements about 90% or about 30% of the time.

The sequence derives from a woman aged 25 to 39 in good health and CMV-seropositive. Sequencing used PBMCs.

CDR3 bases: TGTGCCAGCAGTTTATGGGACACCAACTACGAGCAGTACTTC. Its translation: CASSLWDTNYEQYF. This chain joins TRBV28 and TRBJ2-7; D perhaps matches TRBD1 (5 bases). This CDR3 has 14 amino acids. Trimming took 0 bases from V and 3 from J, leaving 9 bases between them. The germline CDR1 and CDR2 sequences are MDHEN and SYDVKM.